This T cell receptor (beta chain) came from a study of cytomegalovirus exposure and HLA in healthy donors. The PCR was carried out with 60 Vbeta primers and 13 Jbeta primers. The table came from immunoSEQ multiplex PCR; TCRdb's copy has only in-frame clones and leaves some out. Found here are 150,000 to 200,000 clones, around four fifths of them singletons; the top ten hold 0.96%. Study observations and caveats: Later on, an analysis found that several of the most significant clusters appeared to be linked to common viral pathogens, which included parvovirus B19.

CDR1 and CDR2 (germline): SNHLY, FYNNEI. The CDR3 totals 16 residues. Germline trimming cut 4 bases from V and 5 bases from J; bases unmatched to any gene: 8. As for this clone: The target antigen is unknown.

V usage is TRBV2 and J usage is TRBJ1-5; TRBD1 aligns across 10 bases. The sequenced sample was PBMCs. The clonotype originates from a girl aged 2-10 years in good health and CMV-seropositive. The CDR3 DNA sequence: TGTGCCAGCAGTGCGGGGCGGACAGGGGGTTATCAGCCCCAGCATTTT. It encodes CASSAGRTGGYQPQHF. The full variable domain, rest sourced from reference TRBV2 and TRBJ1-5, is EPEVTQTPSHQVTQMGQEVILRCVPISNHLYFYWYRQILGQKVEFLVSFYNNEISEKSEIFDDQFSVERPDGSNFTLKIRSTKLEDSAMYFCASSAGRTGGYQPQHFGDGTRLSIL.